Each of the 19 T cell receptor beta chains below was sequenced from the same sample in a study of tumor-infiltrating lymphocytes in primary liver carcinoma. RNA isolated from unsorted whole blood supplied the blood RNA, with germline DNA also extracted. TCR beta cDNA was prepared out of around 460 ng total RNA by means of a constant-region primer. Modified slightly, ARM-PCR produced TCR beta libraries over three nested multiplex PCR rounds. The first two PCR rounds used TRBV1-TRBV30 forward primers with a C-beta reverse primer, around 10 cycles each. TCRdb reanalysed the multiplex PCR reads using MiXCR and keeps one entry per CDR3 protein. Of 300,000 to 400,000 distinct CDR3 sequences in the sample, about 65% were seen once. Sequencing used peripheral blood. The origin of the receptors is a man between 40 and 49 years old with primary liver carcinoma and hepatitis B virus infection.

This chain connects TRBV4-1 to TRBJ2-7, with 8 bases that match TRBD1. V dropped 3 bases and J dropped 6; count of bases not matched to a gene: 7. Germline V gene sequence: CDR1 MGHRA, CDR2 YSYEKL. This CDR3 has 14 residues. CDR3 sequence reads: CASSHGVTGVEQYF. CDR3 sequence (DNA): TGCGCCAGCAGCCACGGTGTGACAGGGGTCGAGCAGTACTTC.

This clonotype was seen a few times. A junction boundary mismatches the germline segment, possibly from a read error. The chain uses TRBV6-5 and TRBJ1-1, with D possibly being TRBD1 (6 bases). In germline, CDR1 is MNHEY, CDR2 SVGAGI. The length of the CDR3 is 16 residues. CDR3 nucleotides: TGTACCAGCGGAAAAACCCCCACAGGGTTGAACACTGAAGCTTTCTTT. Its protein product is CTSGKTPTGLNTEAFF.

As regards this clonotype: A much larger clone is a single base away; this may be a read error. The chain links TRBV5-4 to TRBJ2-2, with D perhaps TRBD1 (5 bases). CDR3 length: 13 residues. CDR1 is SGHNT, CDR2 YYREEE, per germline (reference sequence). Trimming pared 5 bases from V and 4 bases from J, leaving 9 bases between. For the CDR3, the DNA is TGTGCCAGCAGGTCTACAGGCACCGGGGAGCTGTTTTTT. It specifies CASRSTGTGELFF.

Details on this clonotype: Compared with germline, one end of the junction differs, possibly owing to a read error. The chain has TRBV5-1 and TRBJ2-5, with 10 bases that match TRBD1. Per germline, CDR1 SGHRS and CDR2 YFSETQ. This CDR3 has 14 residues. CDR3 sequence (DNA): TGCGCCAGCAGTACCGGGACAGGGGTTGAGACCCAGTGCTTC. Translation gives CASSTGTGVETQCF.

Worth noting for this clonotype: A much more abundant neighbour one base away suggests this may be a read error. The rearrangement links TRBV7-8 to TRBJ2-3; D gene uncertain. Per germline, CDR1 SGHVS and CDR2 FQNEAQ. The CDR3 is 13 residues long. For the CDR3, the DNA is TGTGCCAGCAGCTTCCAGCCCCGAGATACGCGGTATTTT. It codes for CASSFQPRDTRYF.

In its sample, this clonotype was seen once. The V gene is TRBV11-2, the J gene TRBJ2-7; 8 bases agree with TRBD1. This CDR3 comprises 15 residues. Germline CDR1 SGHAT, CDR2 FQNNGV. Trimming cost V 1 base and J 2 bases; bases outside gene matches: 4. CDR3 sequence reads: CASSLARTGTYEQYF. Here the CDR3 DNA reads TGTGCCAGCAGCTTAGCTCGGACAGGGACCTACGAGCAGTACTTC.

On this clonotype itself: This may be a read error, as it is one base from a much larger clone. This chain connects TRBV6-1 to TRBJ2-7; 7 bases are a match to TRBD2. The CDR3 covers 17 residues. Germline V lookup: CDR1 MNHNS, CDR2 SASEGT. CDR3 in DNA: TGTGCCAGCAGTGTATTGCCTGGGGCGGGGGAATTCTACAAGCAGTACTTC. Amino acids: CASSVLPGAGEFYKQYF.

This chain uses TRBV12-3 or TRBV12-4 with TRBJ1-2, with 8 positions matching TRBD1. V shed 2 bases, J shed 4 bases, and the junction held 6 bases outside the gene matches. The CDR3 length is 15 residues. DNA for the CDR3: TGTGCCAGCAGTTTAAGCAGGGGGCTACGCTATGGCTACACCTTC. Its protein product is CASSLSRGLRYGYTF.

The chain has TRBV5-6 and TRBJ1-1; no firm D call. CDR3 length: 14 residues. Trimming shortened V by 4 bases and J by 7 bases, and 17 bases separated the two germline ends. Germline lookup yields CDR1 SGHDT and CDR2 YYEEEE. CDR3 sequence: CASSQMRSGNEAFF. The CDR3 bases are TGTGCCAGCAGCCAGATGAGGAGCGGGAATGAAGCTTTCTTT.

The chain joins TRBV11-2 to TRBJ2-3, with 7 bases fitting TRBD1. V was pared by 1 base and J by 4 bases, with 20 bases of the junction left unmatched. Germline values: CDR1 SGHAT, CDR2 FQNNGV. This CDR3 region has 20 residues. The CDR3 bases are TGTGCCAGCAGCTTAGGGCCAGGACAGGCAAACACTATTAGCTCAGATACGCAGTATTTT. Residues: CASSLGPGQANTISSDTQYF.

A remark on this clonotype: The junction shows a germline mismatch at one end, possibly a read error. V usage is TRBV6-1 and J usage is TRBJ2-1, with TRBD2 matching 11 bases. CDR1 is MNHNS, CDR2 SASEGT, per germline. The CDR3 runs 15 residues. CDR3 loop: CASRPLAGGFNVQFF. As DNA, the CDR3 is TGTGCCAGCAGGCCTCTAGCGGGAGGTTTTAATGTGCAGTTCTTC.

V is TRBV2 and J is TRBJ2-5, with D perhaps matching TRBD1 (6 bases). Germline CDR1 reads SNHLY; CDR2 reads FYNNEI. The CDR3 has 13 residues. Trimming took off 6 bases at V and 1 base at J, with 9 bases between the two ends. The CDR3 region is CASSGQIQETQYF. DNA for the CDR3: TGTGCCAGCAGCGGACAGATCCAAGAGACCCAGTACTTC.

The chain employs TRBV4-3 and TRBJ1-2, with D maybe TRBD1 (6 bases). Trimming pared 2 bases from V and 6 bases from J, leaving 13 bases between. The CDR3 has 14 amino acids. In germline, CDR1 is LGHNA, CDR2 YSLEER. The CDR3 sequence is CASSQPGTWNGYTF. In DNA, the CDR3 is TGCGCCAGCAGCCAACCCGGGACATGGAATGGCTACACCTTC.

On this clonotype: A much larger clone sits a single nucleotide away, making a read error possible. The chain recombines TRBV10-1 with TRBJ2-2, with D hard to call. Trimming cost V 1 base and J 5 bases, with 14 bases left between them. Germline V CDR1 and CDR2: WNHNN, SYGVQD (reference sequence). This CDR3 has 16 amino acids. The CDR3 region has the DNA TGCGCCAGCAGTGAGTTGGCTGACCTCAGGACCGGGGAGCTGTTTTTT. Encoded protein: CASSELADLRTGELFF.

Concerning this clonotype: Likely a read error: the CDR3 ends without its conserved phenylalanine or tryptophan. Here the CDR3 DNA reads TGTGTCAGCAGCTTATCTCCAGGGGAGGTCGGCTACACCCTC. It translates to CVSSLSPGEVGYTL. The chain recombines TRBV11-2 with TRBJ1-2, with D perhaps TRBD1 (6 bases). The germline V gene has CDR1 SGHAT and CDR2 FQNNGV. CDR3 length: 14 amino acids.

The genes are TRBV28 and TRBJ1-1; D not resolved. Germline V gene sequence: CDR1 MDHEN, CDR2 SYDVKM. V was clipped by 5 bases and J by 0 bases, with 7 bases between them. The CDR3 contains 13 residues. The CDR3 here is CASSVALNTEAFF. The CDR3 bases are TGTGCCAGCAGTGTGGCCCTGAACACTGAAGCTTTCTTT.

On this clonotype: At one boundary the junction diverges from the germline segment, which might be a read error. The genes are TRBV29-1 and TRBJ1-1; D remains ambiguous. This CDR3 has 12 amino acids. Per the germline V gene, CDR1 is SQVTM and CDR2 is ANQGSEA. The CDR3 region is CSADPCSSEAYF. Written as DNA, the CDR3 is TGCAGCGCTGACCCGTGTTCAAGTGAAGCTTACTTT.

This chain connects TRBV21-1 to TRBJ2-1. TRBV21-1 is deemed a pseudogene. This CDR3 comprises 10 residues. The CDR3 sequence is CASSQNEQFF. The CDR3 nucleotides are TGTGCCAGCAGTCAAAATGAGCAGTTCTTC.

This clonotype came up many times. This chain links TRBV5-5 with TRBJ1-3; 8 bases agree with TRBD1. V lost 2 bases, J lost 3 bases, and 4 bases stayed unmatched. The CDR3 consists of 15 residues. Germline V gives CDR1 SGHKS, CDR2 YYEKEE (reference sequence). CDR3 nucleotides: TGTGCCAGCAGCTTTGGACAGGGAGATGGAAACACCATATATTTT. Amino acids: CASSFGQGDGNTIYF. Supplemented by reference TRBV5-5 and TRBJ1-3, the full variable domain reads DAGVTQSPTHLIKTRGQQVTLRCSPISGHKSVSWYQQVLGQGPQFIFQYYEKEERGRGNFPDRFSARQFPNYSSELNVNALLLGDSALYLCASSFGQGDGNTIYFGEGSWLTVV.